Each of the 29 T cell receptor beta chains below was sequenced from the same sample in a study of blood T cell repertoires in COVID-19. Measured with immunoSEQ multiplex PCR; TCRdb has only the in-frame clones, and not every one. This table has about 260,000 clones, 70% to 90% appearing once. Sequenced input: peripheral blood. The receptors derive from a woman aged 40 to 55 with acute or convalescent COVID-19.

This chain links TRBV3-1 (or the pseudogene TRBV3-2) with TRBJ1-1, with 10 bases that match TRBD1. Germline V CDR1 and CDR2: LGHDT, YNNKEL (reference sequence). With V trimmed by 4 bases and J by 5 bases, 7 bases remained unmatched. The CDR3 runs to 15 residues. In DNA, the CDR3 is TGTGCCAGCAGCCTTGGACAGGGGGTAGGGACTGAAGCTTTCTTT. Encoded protein: CASSLGQGVGTEAFF.

This chain links TRBV23-1 with TRBJ1-1, with TRBD1 matching 8 bases. TRBV23-1 is placed among ORFs of uncertain function. V lost 2 bases, J lost 2 bases, and 13 bases stayed unmatched. The CDR3 runs to 18 residues. The CDR3 sequence: CASSQIYRGGKQNTEAFF. The CDR3 DNA reads as TGCGCCAGCAGTCAAATATACAGGGGGGGGAAGCAAAACACTGAAGCTTTCTTT.

J is TRBJ1-1 and V is TRBV19; 8 nucleotides agree with TRBD1. Per germline, CDR1 LNHDA and CDR2 SQIVND (reference sequence). V gave up 5 bases and J gave up 1 base; unmatched junction bases: 6. The CDR3 contains 15 residues. CDR3 amino acids: CASSARTGTNTEAFF. The CDR3 DNA follows: TGTGCCAGTAGTGCTCGGACAGGGACGAACACTGAAGCTTTCTTT.

The chain recombines TRBV19 with TRBJ1-5; weak D call: TRBD1 (5 bases). Germline assignment: CDR1 LNHDA and CDR2 SQIVND (reference sequence). The CDR3 is 13 amino acids. V was pared by 9 bases and J by 0 bases, with 9 bases between. DNA of the CDR3: TGTGCCAGCGCAGGGAATAGCAATCAGCCCCAGCATTTT. Its translation: CASAGNSNQPQHF. The full variable domain, in which reference TRBV19 and TRBJ1-5 provide the parts outside the CDR3, is DGGITQSPKYLFRKEGQNVTLSCEQNLNHDAMYWYRQDPGQGLRLIYYSQIVNDFQKGDIAEGYSVSREKKESFPLTVTSAQKNPTAFYLCASAGNSNQPQHFGDGTRLSIL.

The V gene is TRBV3-1 (or the pseudogene TRBV3-2), the J gene TRBJ1-4; TRBD1 is a possible D gene (5 bases). Per germline, CDR1 LGHDT and CDR2 YNNKEL (reference sequence). V dropped 3 bases and J dropped 5 bases, with 10 bases sitting between them. The length of the CDR3 is 14 residues. This CDR3 reads CASSQRQRNEKLFF. The CDR3 nucleotides read TGTGCCAGCAGCCAGAGACAGAGAAATGAAAAACTGTTTTTT.

This clone appeared once. The chain recombines TRBV6-1 with TRBJ1-5; a weak D match, TRBD1 (6 bases). CDR3 size: 16 residues. CDR1 and CDR2 (germline): MNHNS, SASEGT. Trimming took off 2 bases at V and 0 bases at J, with 11 bases between the two ends. Here the CDR3 reads CASSEWNRDSNQPQHF. As DNA, the CDR3 is TGTGCCAGCAGTGAATGGAACAGGGATAGCAATCAGCCCCAGCATTTT.

The chain is built from TRBV6-4 and TRBJ1-1; maybe TRBD1 (5 bases). Germline CDR1 and CDR2: MRHNA and SNTAGT. Trimming removed 6 bases at V and 2 bases at J, with 13 bases between. The CDR3 runs to 14 residues. CDR3 sequence reads: CASSPTETNTEAFF. The CDR3 DNA reads TGTGCCAGCAGCCCGACAGAGACAAACACTGAAGCTTTCTTT.

This rearrangement joins TRBV11-2 to TRBJ2-6; weak D call: TRBD1 (5 bases). CDR1 and CDR2 (germline): SGHAT, FQNNGV. V gave up 2 bases and J gave up 5 bases, with 10 bases separating them. The CDR3 is 15 residues long. In DNA, the CDR3 is TGTGCCAGCAGCTTACAGCAGGGTAGGGCCAACGTCCTGACTTTC. Residues: CASSLQQGRANVLTF.

The table lists this clone with a count of one. The rearrangement uses TRBV5-1 and TRBJ2-3; TRBD1 matches at 8 bases. The V gene's germline CDR1 is SGHRS and CDR2 YFSETQ. The CDR3 length is 15 residues. The V gene end was trimmed by 4 bases and the J gene end by 4 bases; junction bases not matched to a gene: 8. The CDR3 coding sequence is TGCGCCAGCAGCCGCCAGGGGGCGCAACCAGATACGCAGTATTTT. The encoded protein is CASSRQGAQPDTQYF.

The chain joins TRBV19 to TRBJ2-3, with D perhaps matching TRBD1 (5 bases). Trimming took off 8 bases at V and 0 bases at J, with 12 bases between the two ends. Germline assignment: CDR1 LNHDA and CDR2 SQIVND (reference sequence). This CDR3 is 14 amino acids long. The CDR3 here is CASGHGPSTDTQYF. In DNA, the CDR3 is TGTGCCAGTGGACACGGACCCAGCACAGATACGCAGTATTTT.

V and J are TRBV19 and TRBJ1-5; no reliable D call. CDR3 length: 16 residues. V shed 8 bases and J shed 0 bases, with 17 bases lying between them. Germline V gives CDR1 LNHDA, CDR2 SQIVND (reference sequence). This CDR3 reads CASEFRREISNQPQHF. The CDR3 DNA sequence: TGTGCCAGTGAATTCCGCCGGGAAATTAGCAATCAGCCCCAGCATTTT. The full variable domain, with the rest looked up from reference TRBV19 and TRBJ1-5, is DGGITQSPKYLFRKEGQNVTLSCEQNLNHDAMYWYRQDPGQGLRLIYYSQIVNDFQKGDIAEGYSVSREKKESFPLTVTSAQKNPTAFYLCASEFRREISNQPQHFGDGTRLSIL.

In DNA, the CDR3 is TGTGCCAGCAGCGTAGCTTTCGAGGGCTACACCTTC. Translating gives CASSVAFEGYTF. The J gene is TRBJ1-2, the V gene TRBV9, with D uncertain. The V gene lost 0 bases and the J gene lost 8 bases, with 8 bases spanning the gap. The length of the CDR3 is 12 residues. CDR1 and CDR2 (germline): SGDLS, YYNGEE.

The gene calls are TRBV6-5 and TRBJ2-7, with 9 bases identical to TRBD1. This CDR3 contains 15 residues. J was trimmed by 0 bases and V by 7 bases; bases with no gene match: 7. Per the germline V gene, CDR1 is MNHEY and CDR2 is SVGAGI. CDR3 DNA sequence: TGTGCCAGCACCTCACAGGGGGCATCCTCCTACGAGCAGTACGTC. It codes for CASTSQGASSYEQYV.

V and J are TRBV28 and TRBJ1-2, with 8 positions matching TRBD1. The germline V gene has CDR1 MDHEN and CDR2 SYDVKM. This CDR3 has 14 residues. J gave up 4 bases and V 7 bases, and 8 bases lay outside the gene matches. In DNA, the CDR3 is TGTGCCAGCATGACAGGGGCCACTTTCTATGGCTACACCTTC. This sequence encodes CASMTGATFYGYTF.

The chain carries TRBV10-2 and TRBJ1-4, with TRBD1 matching over 7 bases. The CDR3 contains 20 residues. Trimming at V came to 4 bases and at J to 0 bases, leaving 17 bases not matched to a gene. Germline V gene lookup returns CDR1 WSHSY and CDR2 SAAADI. CDR3 residues: CASSAARTGLIMSTNEKLFF. CDR3 sequence (DNA): TGCGCCAGCAGTGCAGCCCGGACAGGACTCATAATGTCAACTAATGAAAAACTGTTTTTT.

This clone was found once. This sequence joins TRBV7-2 and TRBJ2-5; 7 bases align to TRBD2. V lost 5 bases to trimming and J lost 4 bases; unmatched junction nucleotides: 7. CDR3 size: 14 residues. Germline values: CDR1 SGHTA, CDR2 FQGNSA. CDR3 sequence: CASSLRLARETQYF. In DNA form, the CDR3 reads TGTGCCAGCAGCCTCCGACTAGCACGAGAGACCCAGTACTTC. The full variable domain, completed using reference TRBV7-2 and TRBJ2-5, is GAGVSQSPSNKVTEKGKDVELRCDPISGHTALYWYRQSLGQGLEFLIYFQGNSAPDKSGLPSDRFSAERTGGSVSTLTIQRTQQEDSAVYLCASSLRLARETQYFGPGTRLLVL.

This sequence joins TRBV5-1 and TRBJ1-2; 10 positions match TRBD1. J lost 5 bases, V lost 1 base, and 5 bases had no gene match. The CDR3 runs 15 residues. In germline, CDR1 is SGHRS, CDR2 YFSETQ. This CDR3 is CASSLSGQGPYGYTF. CDR3 DNA sequence: TGCGCCAGCAGCTTGTCGGGACAGGGGCCATATGGCTACACCTTC.

This chain links TRBV6-1 with TRBJ1-2; D is unclear. CDR3 length: 13 amino acids. The V end lost 1 base, the J end lost 4 bases, and 7 bases lay between the germline ends. Germline CDR1 and CDR2: MNHNS and SASEGT. The CDR3 is CASSEGATYGYTF. The CDR3 bases are TGTGCCAGCAGTGAAGGGGCAACCTATGGCTACACCTTC.

This clone has just a few counts. The rearrangement joins TRBV10-3 to TRBJ2-3; TRBD2 is a possible D gene (6 bases). The CDR3 is made up of 14 amino acids. V was clipped by 7 bases and J by 3 bases, with 14 bases between them. Germline values: CDR1 ENHRY, CDR2 SYGVKD. CDR3: CAINGLGGTDTQYF. CDR3 bases: TGTGCCATCAATGGACTGGGGGGAACAGATACGCAGTATTTT.

The chain employs TRBV6-5 and TRBJ1-5; TRBD1 aligns across 8 bases. The CDR3 runs to 13 residues. V lost 7 bases and J lost 4; bases outside the gene matches: 3. Germline CDR1 reads MNHEY; CDR2 reads SVGAGI. This CDR3 reads CASMNRGNQPQHF. DNA for the CDR3: TGTGCCAGCATGAACAGGGGGAATCAGCCCCAGCATTTT.

This clone showed up many times. The chain is built from TRBV5-1 and TRBJ1-6; D ambiguous. This CDR3 region has 16 residues. Germline-derived CDR1 and CDR2 are SGHRS and YFSETQ. V dropped 0 bases and J dropped 7 bases, with 14 bases sitting between them. CDR3 DNA sequence: TGCGCCAGCAGCTTGGTAGAGGTGCGACCGAATTCACCCCTCCACTTT. Translation gives CASSLVEVRPNSPLHF.

The chain has TRBV6-1 and TRBJ1-5; the D is unclear. CDR1 and CDR2 from the germline V gene are MNHNS and SASEGT. This CDR3 spans 15 amino acids. Trimming pared 1 base from V and 7 bases from J, leaving 14 bases between. CDR3 coding DNA: TGTGCCAGCAGTGAAGATCCGGGGATTAGCCAGCCCCAGCATTTT. Translation gives CASSEDPGISQPQHF.

The chain combines TRBV7-8 with TRBJ1-5, with D possibly TRBD1 on 5 matching bases. Germline values: CDR1 SGHVS, CDR2 FQNEAQ. This CDR3 is built from 15 residues. Trimming left V 0 bases short and J 7 bases short, with 13 bases between. The CDR3 nucleotides read TGTGCCAGCAGCTTAGCGTGGCAGGGAGGACAGCCCCAGCATTTT. Translated: CASSLAWQGGQPQHF.

This clone showed up just once. J is TRBJ1-1 and V is TRBV13; possibly TRBD1 for D (5 bases). The ends were cut back, 5 bases at V and 0 bases at J, with 13 bases in the middle. CDR3 length: 15 amino acids. CDR1 is PRHDT, CDR2 FYEKMQ, per germline (reference sequence). The CDR3 bases are TGTGCCAGCAGCCCCGGAGGGACGGTGAACACTGAAGCTTTCTTT. Translated, it gives CASSPGGTVNTEAFF.

The chain uses TRBV18 and TRBJ1-3; 7 bases map to TRBD1. CDR3 size: 17 residues. J was trimmed by 0 bases and V by 3 bases; bases with no gene match: 8. The germline CDR1 and CDR2 sequences are KGHSH and LQKENI. The CDR3 is CASSPRVRDSSGNTIYF. The CDR3 DNA is TGTGCCAGCTCACCGAGAGTCCGGGACAGCTCTGGAAACACCATATATTTT.

The chain carries TRBV7-2 and TRBJ2-2; 10 bases map to TRBD2. CDR1 SGHTA and CDR2 FQGNSA come from the germline V gene. Trimming at V came to 4 bases and at J to 4 bases, leaving 3 bases not matched to a gene. The CDR3 is 15 amino acids. The CDR3 DNA sequence: TGTGCCAGCAGCTGGGGGACTAGCGCCACCGGGGAGCTGTTTTTT. It encodes CASSWGTSATGELFF.

The sample holds one count of this clone. V gene TRBV11-2 combines with J gene TRBJ2-5, with 14 bases fitting TRBD2. This CDR3 spans 16 amino acids. Germline V gene data show CDR1 as SGHAT and CDR2 as FQNNGV. The V segment lost 5 bases and the J segment 4 bases; nucleotides outside the gene matches: 6. Here the CDR3 DNA reads TGTGCCAGCAGCCGACTAGCGGGGGGGCCTTCAGAGACCCAGTACTTC. It specifies CASSRLAGGPSETQYF. Filled out from reference TRBV11-2 and TRBJ2-5, the complete variable domain reads EAGVAQSPRYKIIEKRQSVAFWCNPISGHATLYWYQQILGQGPKLLIQFQNNGVVDDSQLPKDRFSAERLKGVDSTLKIQPAKLEDSAVYLCASSRLAGGPSETQYFGPGTRLLVL.

This chain links TRBV27 with TRBJ2-6; 9 nucleotides line up with TRBD1. Germline CDR1 reads MNHEY; CDR2 reads SMNVEV (reference sequence). This CDR3 spans 16 amino acids. V was pared by 7 bases and J by 1 base, with 5 bases of the junction left unmatched. The CDR3 DNA reads TGTGCCAGCACGGGTGACAGGGGGTCTGGGGCCAACGTCCTGACTTTC. Its protein product is CASTGDRGSGANVLTF.

The rearrangement joins TRBV7-9 to TRBJ2-1, with TRBD2 matching 11 bases. Unmatched junction bases numbered 5, after V lost 5 bases and J lost 5 bases. Germline V gene sequence: CDR1 SEHNR, CDR2 FQNEAQ (reference sequence). CDR3 length: 15 residues. The CDR3 protein is CASSISGGGDNEQFF. The CDR3 DNA reads TGTGCCAGCAGCATTAGCGGGGGGGGCGACAATGAGCAGTTCTTC.